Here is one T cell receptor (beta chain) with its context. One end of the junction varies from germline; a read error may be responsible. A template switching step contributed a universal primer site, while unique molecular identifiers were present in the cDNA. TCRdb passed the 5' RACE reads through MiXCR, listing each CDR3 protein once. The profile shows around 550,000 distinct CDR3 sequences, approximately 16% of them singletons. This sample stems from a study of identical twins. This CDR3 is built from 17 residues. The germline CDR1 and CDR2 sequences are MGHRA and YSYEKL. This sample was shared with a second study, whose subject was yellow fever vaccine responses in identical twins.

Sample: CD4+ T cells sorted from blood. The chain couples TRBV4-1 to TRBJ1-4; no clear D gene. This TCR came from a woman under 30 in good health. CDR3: CGSSQQLTAFTNEKLFF. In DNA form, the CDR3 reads TGCGGCAGCAGCCAACAACTTACAGCGTTTACTAATGAAAAACTGTTTTTT.